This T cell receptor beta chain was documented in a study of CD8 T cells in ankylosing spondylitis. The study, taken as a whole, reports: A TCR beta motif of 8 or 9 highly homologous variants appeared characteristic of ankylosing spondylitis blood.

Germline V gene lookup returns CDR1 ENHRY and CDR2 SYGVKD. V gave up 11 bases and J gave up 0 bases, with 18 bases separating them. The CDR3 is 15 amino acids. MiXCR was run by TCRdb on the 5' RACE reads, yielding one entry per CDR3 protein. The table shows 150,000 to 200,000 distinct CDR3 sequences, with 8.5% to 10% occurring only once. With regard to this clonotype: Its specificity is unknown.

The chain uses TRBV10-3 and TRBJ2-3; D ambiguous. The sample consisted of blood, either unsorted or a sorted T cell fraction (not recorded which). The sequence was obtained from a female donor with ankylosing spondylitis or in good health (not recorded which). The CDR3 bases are TGTGCCCCGAGGCGCACACATGGCAGCACAGATACGCAGTATTTT. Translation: CAPRRTHGSTDTQYF.